The 20 T cell receptor beta chains listed next were all sequenced from one sample in a study of tumor-infiltrating lymphocytes in oesophageal squamous cell carcinoma. Each CDR3 protein is one row after TCRdb ran MiXCR on the PCR reads. Here the sample spans around 6,200 distinct CDR3 sequences, 13% to 15% being singletons. Sequencing used esophageal tumor tissue. These receptors all come from a male donor with esophageal squamous cell carcinoma.

This clonotype showed up many times. This chain joins TRBV28 and TRBJ2-7, with D possibly being TRBD1 (5 bases). The CDR3 runs to 13 residues. Germline V gives CDR1 MDHEN, CDR2 SYDVKM. V was trimmed by 2 bases and J by 2 bases, leaving 7 bases between them. The CDR3 sequence: CASSLGAPYEQYF. The CDR3 region has the DNA TGTGCCAGCAGTTTAGGGGCGCCCTACGAGCAGTACTTC. The full variable domain, with the rest looked up from reference TRBV28 and TRBJ2-7, is DVKVTQSSRYLVKRTGEKVFLECVQDMDHENMFWYRQDPGLGLRLIYFSYDVKMKEKGDIPEGYSVSREKKERFSLILESASTNQTSMYLCASSLGAPYEQYFGPGTRLTVT.

This clonotype was seen repeatedly, ten times or more. This rearrangement joins TRBV4-2 to TRBJ2-1; TRBD2 agrees at 15 bases. The CDR3 is 19 residues long. J was trimmed by 6 bases and V by 3 bases; bases with no gene match: 12. Germline-derived CDR1 and CDR2 are LGHNA and YNFKEQ. The CDR3: CASSQGGLAGGPGANEQFF. In DNA, the CDR3 is TGTGCCAGCAGCCAGGGCGGACTAGCGGGGGGGCCCGGTGCCAATGAGCAGTTCTTC.

At least ten counts were recorded for this clonotype. This chain uses TRBV27 with TRBJ1-2; 9 bases are a match to TRBD1. The germline V gene has CDR1 MNHEY and CDR2 SMNVEV (reference sequence). The CDR3 loop spans 15 amino acids. V was pared by 5 bases and J by 8 bases, with 12 bases of the junction left unmatched. The CDR3 here is CASSTTGGSVVGYTF. The DNA of the CDR3 is TGTGCCAGCAGTACTACAGGGGGCAGCGTGGTGGGCTACACCTTC.

This clonotype was counted many times. The rearrangement joins TRBV5-1 to TRBJ2-4; 9 positions match TRBD1. CDR1 and CDR2 from the germline V gene are SGHRS and YFSETQ. This CDR3 region has 16 residues. V lost 4 bases to trimming and J lost 1 base; unmatched junction nucleotides: 6. The CDR3: CASSMDRGYAKNIQYF. The DNA for the CDR3 is TGCGCCAGCAGCATGGACAGGGGATACGCCAAAAACATTCAGTACTTC.

The rearrangement joins TRBV4-1 to TRBJ2-3, with 8 bases identical to TRBD1. TRBJ2-7 matches the DNA end more closely, so the J call is doubtful. This CDR3 contains 13 residues. The germline V gene encodes CDR1 MGHRA and CDR2 YSYEKL. CDR3 region: CASSQDRDKRQYF. The DNA for the CDR3 is TGCGCCAGCAGCCAGGACAGGGACAAAAGGCAGTACTTC.

This clonotype rates as medium-sized. The rearrangement links TRBV7-9 to TRBJ2-5, with TRBD1 as a possible D gene (6 bases). Germline V CDR1 and CDR2: SEHNR, FQNEAQ (reference sequence). Trimming cost V 4 bases and J 2 bases, with 11 bases left between them. The CDR3 consists of 14 residues. The CDR3 DNA follows: TGTGCCAGCAGCTCTTCAGGGGTACAAGAGACCCAGTACTTC. Translation gives CASSSSGVQETQYF.

About this clonotype: A single base separates this from a much larger clone, so it may be a read error. The chain couples TRBV12-3 or TRBV12-4 to TRBJ2-4, with D possibly matching TRBD1 (6 bases). The DNA end is more similar to TRBJ2-1, so the J call may be wrong. This CDR3 spans 15 amino acids. The CDR3 sequence is CASSFRDTRSYEQFF. CDR3 nucleotides: TGTGCCAGCAGTTTTAGGGACACGCGGTCCTACGAGCAGTTCTTC.

This clonotype appeared many times. A read error may be the cause here, since a much bigger clone is one base away. The rearrangement joins TRBV7-9 to TRBJ2-1, with D possibly TRBD1 on 5 matching bases. Germline values: CDR1 SEHNR, CDR2 FQNEAQ (reference sequence). The length of the CDR3 is 12 residues. V lost 1 base and J lost 15, with 13 bases in between. CDR3 coding DNA: TGTGCCAGCAGCTTAGAATTCCAGGGATCGTTCTTC. This sequence encodes CASSLEFQGSFF.

This clonotype appeared many times. V and J are TRBV27 and TRBJ1-4; 7 bases match TRBD1. This CDR3 has 15 amino acids. Germline loops: CDR1 MNHEY, CDR2 SMNVEV (reference sequence). The V segment lost 11 bases and the J segment 4 bases; nucleotides outside the gene matches: 13. CDR3 coding DNA: TGTGCCTCCCAACAGGGAGGGGGCCTTAATGAAAAACTGTTTTTT. Translation gives CASQQGGGLNEKLFF.

This chain uses TRBV2 with TRBJ1-2; D is undetermined. CDR3 length equals 13 residues. The germline V and J ends were trimmed by 1 base and 7 bases, with 10 bases remaining between them. CDR1 is SNHLY and CDR2 is FYNNEI in the germline V gene. CDR3 nucleotides: TGTGCCAGCAGTGAAGTTGGAGGTCCTGGCTACACCTTC. Amino acids: CASSEVGGPGYTF.

This clonotype was picked up a small number of times. This chain uses TRBV5-6 with TRBJ2-5; TRBD2 matches at 13 bases. Trimming removed 1 base from V and 11 bases from J; junction bases left unmatched: 11. The CDR3 length is 16 residues. Germline-derived CDR1 and CDR2 are SGHDT and YYEEEE. Written as DNA, the CDR3 is TGTGCCAGCAGCTTGACTAGCGGGGGGGATTTACGGGGGCAGTACTTC. Its protein is CASSLTSGGDLRGQYF.

This clonotype showed up many times. The chain uses TRBV5-6 and TRBJ1-2; 7 bases map to TRBD1. Germline V lookup: CDR1 SGHDT, CDR2 YYEEEE. J lost 8 bases, V lost 4 bases, and 11 bases had no gene match. CDR3 size: 14 residues. In nucleotides, the CDR3 is TGTGCCAGCAGCCGCATCGAGGGGGCACGGGGCTACACCTTC. As protein: CASSRIEGARGYTF.

The table lists this clonotype with many counts. The chain couples TRBV5-5 to TRBJ2-5; D perhaps matches TRBD1 (6 bases). The CDR3 contains 14 residues. Germline lookup yields CDR1 SGHKS and CDR2 YYEKEE (reference sequence). V was cut by 2 bases and J by 5 bases, with 13 bases left in between. In DNA, the CDR3 is TGTGCCAGCAGCTTTGGGCAGGGGCGGGAGACCCAGTACTTC. Encoded protein: CASSFGQGRETQYF.

This clonotype was detected many times. This sequence may be a read error, since a much larger clone differs from it by one base. This chain links TRBV3-1 with TRBJ2-5; D perhaps matches TRBD2 (5 bases). The germline CDR1 and CDR2 sequences are LGHDT and YNNKEL (reference sequence). The V gene lost 2 bases and the J gene lost 11 bases, with 21 bases spanning the gap. This CDR3 has 15 amino acids. The CDR3 DNA follows: TGTGCCAGCAGCCAACTAGCTTCTCTAGTCAATGAGCAGTACTTC. Translation gives CASSQLASLVNEQYF.

In this sample, this clonotype turned up many times. The chain has TRBV7-2 and TRBJ2-1, with 13 bases fitting TRBD2. Matching the DNA end better, TRBJ2-7 makes the J call doubtful. The CDR3 extends over 16 amino acids. Germline loops: CDR1 SGHTA, CDR2 FQGNSA. Here the CDR3 reads CAIRLAGGFSYNEQYF. The CDR3 DNA reads as TGTGCCATCAGACTAGCGGGGGGATTCTCCTACAATGAGCAGTACTTC.

A note on this clonotype: The conserved phenylalanine or tryptophan is not found at the CDR3 terminus, so this likely reflects a read error. It is unclear where the CDR3 begins or ends on the DNA, so no DNA is shown, and the CDR3 is as TCRdb lists it. This chain links TRBV5-1 with TRBJ2-7; TRBD1, the table's D call, was not compared with the DNA. The CDR3 extends over 16 residues, inclusive of both ends. Germline values: CDR1 SGHRS, CDR2 YFSETQ. Here the CDR3 reads CASSLGQGVYGYTFGS.

This clonotype ranks as large (0.1 to 1%). The chain recombines TRBV6-6 with TRBJ1-5, with 7 bases that match TRBD1. Germline V gives CDR1 MNHNY, CDR2 SVGAGI (reference sequence). This CDR3 has 14 residues. V was clipped by 2 bases and J by 4 bases; unmatched bases: 2. The CDR3 loop reads CASSYGQVNQPQHF. CDR3 nucleotides: TGTGCCAGCAGTTACGGACAGGTTAATCAGCCCCAGCATTTT.

Turning to this clonotype: A read error is likely, as this CDR3 ends without the conserved phenylalanine or tryptophan. The limits of the CDR3 on the DNA are not certain, so only TCRdb's listed CDR3 is given. This chain joins TRBV7-6 and TRBJ2-7. Termini included, the CDR3 measures 13 amino acids. Germline-derived CDR1 and CDR2 are SGHVS and FNYEAQ. The CDR3 region is CASSFADEQFFGS.

This clonotype was seen many times. The rearrangement uses TRBV6-6 and TRBJ1-4; D perhaps matches TRBD1 (6 bases). Trimming pared 0 bases from V and 4 bases from J, leaving 6 bases between. The CDR3 consists of 14 residues. Germline V gives CDR1 MNHNY, CDR2 SVGAGI (reference sequence). The CDR3 DNA follows: TGTGCCAGCAGTTACTCCAGGGGTAATGAAAAACTGTTTTTT. It encodes CASSYSRGNEKLFF.

About this clonotype itself: No conserved phenylalanine or tryptophan ends this CDR3, so it is likely a read error. It is unclear where the CDR3 begins or ends on the DNA, so no DNA is shown, and the CDR3 is as TCRdb lists it. V usage is TRBV7-2 and J usage is TRBJ2-6; the DNA was not used to check the table's D call, TRBD1. The CDR3 is made up of 16 amino acids, end residues included. Germline loops: CDR1 SGHTA, CDR2 FQGNSA. CDR3 residues: CASSLVGGGRGQFFGA.